This T cell receptor (beta chain) came from a study of T cells of healthy individuals (dated by TCRdb to 2016 to 2019). The sample holds one count of this clonotype. The clone's antigen remains unknown. Base quality data are lacking; no much larger clone is found one base away. A single read constitutes weak evidence. The library was prepared using 5' RACE. The instrument was an Illumina MiSeq. TCRdb took the public reads, trimmed them with fastp at Q25, ran MiXCR for clone calling and kept in-frame beta chains. CDR3 protein duplicates are merged, each entry listing the most common genes and DNA. A total of more than 60,000 distinct CDR3 sequences appear in this sample, 15% to 20% of them only once. In total, the top ten clones hold around 4.6% of the sample. The CDR3 contains 16 residues, cysteine and phenylalanine counted. CDR3 DNA is the only sequence kept; it has 48 bases, read in frame from the first base. V loses 4 bases of germline sequence and J loses 5 bases, and the interval between the two ends is 18 bases. CDR1 and CDR2 are drawn from the germline V gene: MNHEY, SVGEGT.

This clonotype originated in a human donor in good health. This chain is built from TRBV6-2 or TRBV6-3 and TRBJ2-1; possibly the D gene is TRBD2, per 5 matching bases. The DNA reads TGTGCCAGCAGTTCTATCCTTAGCGCGATGGACAATGAGCAGTTCTTC. This encodes CASSSILSAMDNEQFF.